One sample yielded the 24 T cell receptor beta chains listed below, sequenced in a study of blood T cell repertoires in COVID-19. Clones were read by immunoSEQ multiplex PCR, and TCRdb kept only the in-frame ones, dropping some. The profile shows a few hundred thousand clones, 82% of them singletons. The source material was PBMCs or T cells enriched from blood (not recorded which). These receptors originate from a man aged 35 to 55 who had recovered from COVID-19.

The chain combines TRBV7-3 with TRBJ2-1; 7 nucleotides match TRBD2. The V gene's germline CDR1 is SGHTA and CDR2 FQGTGA. With V trimmed by 5 bases and J by 0 bases, 13 bases remained unmatched. The CDR3 has 18 residues. For the CDR3, the DNA is TGTGCCAGCAGCCCGAAGCGGGGAGCCGGGGCCTCCTACAATGAGCAGTTCTTC. Translated, it gives CASSPKRGAGASYNEQFF.

The chain employs TRBV19 and TRBJ1-1; 10 bases fit TRBD1. Germline V gene lookup returns CDR1 LNHDA and CDR2 SQIVND (reference sequence). There are 15 residues in the CDR3. Trimming cost V 10 bases and J 1 base; bases outside gene matches: 9. The CDR3 protein is CATRDRGNGNTEAFF. The CDR3 DNA reads as TGTGCCACCCGGGACAGGGGCAACGGGAACACTGAAGCTTTCTTT.

This chain uses TRBV9 with TRBJ2-2, with TRBD2 as a possible D gene (6 bases). CDR3 length equals 15 residues. The V and J ends lost 0 bases and 4 bases respectively, with 10 bases between them. Looked up from germline, CDR1 is SGDLS and CDR2 is YYNGEE. The CDR3: CASSVVSGSTGELFF. The CDR3 DNA follows: TGTGCCAGCAGCGTAGTGAGCGGGTCCACCGGGGAGCTGTTTTTT.

The chain recombines TRBV2 with TRBJ1-1; 8 bases align to TRBD1. The CDR3 contains 14 residues. Per the germline V gene, CDR1 is SNHLY and CDR2 is FYNNEI. The V gene end was trimmed by 5 bases and the J gene end by 7 bases; junction bases not matched to a gene: 9. CDR3 in DNA: TGTGCCAGCAGTCTAACAGGGGGATGGAATGAAGCTTTCTTT. As protein: CASSLTGGWNEAFF. Supplemented by reference TRBV2 and TRBJ1-1, the full variable domain reads EPEVTQTPSHQVTQMGQEVILRCVPISNHLYFYWYRQILGQKVEFLVSFYNNEISEKSEIFDDQFSVERPDGSNFTLKIRSTKLEDSAMYFCASSLTGGWNEAFFGQGTRLTVV.

This clone came up once. The V gene is TRBV7-3, the J gene TRBJ2-2; 12 bases line up with TRBD1. The germline V gene encodes CDR1 SGHTA and CDR2 FQGTGA. The CDR3 is made up of 16 amino acids. V dropped 4 bases and J dropped 7; count of bases not matched to a gene: 7. CDR3 nucleotides: TGTGCCAGCAGCTACGGGACAGGGGGCGAGGGCGGGGAGCTGTTTTTT. Protein product: CASSYGTGGEGGELFF.

This clone has just a few counts. The J gene is TRBJ1-2, the V gene TRBV11-2; 10 positions match TRBD1. Germline V lookup: CDR1 SGHAT, CDR2 FQNNGV. The CDR3 contains 13 residues. Germline trimming cut 3 bases from V and 8 bases from J; bases unmatched to any gene: 3. The CDR3 reads CASSLGQGSGYTF. In DNA form, the CDR3 reads TGTGCCAGCAGCTTGGGACAGGGGAGCGGCTACACCTTC.

This clone was seen a handful of times. This chain joins TRBV3-1 (or the pseudogene TRBV3-2) and TRBJ1-3, with TRBD1 identical over 10 bases. The CDR3 runs to 16 residues. Germline values: CDR1 LGHDT, CDR2 YNNKEL (reference sequence). V trimming: 4 bases; J trimming: 3 bases; junction bases outside the gene matches: 6. As DNA, the CDR3 is TGTGCCAGCAGCCCGAGGACAGGGGGAGGTGGAAACACCATATATTTT. The encoded protein is CASSPRTGGGGNTIYF.

The chain is built from TRBV19 and TRBJ1-5, with 9 bases matching TRBD1. V trimming: 8 bases; J trimming: 2 bases; junction bases outside the gene matches: 10. The CDR3 is 16 amino acids. The germline gives CDR1 LNHDA, CDR2 SQIVND (reference sequence). The CDR3 nucleotides read TGTGCCAGTTTAAGCGACAGGGGGGCCGGCAATCAGCCCCAGCATTTT. As protein: CASLSDRGAGNQPQHF.

The rearrangement links TRBV6-5 to TRBJ2-2; possibly TRBD1 for D (6 bases). CDR3 length: 15 amino acids. V lost 6 bases, J lost 2 bases, and 13 bases lay in between. Germline V gives CDR1 MNHEY, CDR2 SVGAGI. The CDR3: CASRRDRRNTGELFF. As DNA, the CDR3 is TGTGCCAGCAGAAGAGACAGGCGAAACACCGGGGAGCTGTTTTTT.

The rearrangement joins TRBV5-1 to TRBJ2-3; D remains unclear. The germline V and J ends were trimmed by 4 bases and 0 bases, with 12 bases remaining between them. The germline CDR1 and CDR2 sequences are SGHRS and YFSETQ. The CDR3 covers 15 residues. The CDR3 region has the DNA TGCGCCAGCAGCCTATACAGCACTAGCACAGATACGCAGTATTTT. Its translation is CASSLYSTSTDTQYF.

This rearrangement joins TRBV10-3 to TRBJ1-5; D remains unclear. The CDR3 covers 14 residues. V shed 3 bases and J shed 6 bases, with 12 bases lying between them. In germline, CDR1 is ENHRY, CDR2 SYGVKD. The CDR3 DNA reads as TGTGCCATCAGTGATATGACCCTAGGTCAGCCCCAGCATTTT. This sequence encodes CAISDMTLGQPQHF.

The rearrangement links TRBV7-9 to TRBJ2-2, with 7 bases matching TRBD1. Germline values: CDR1 SEHNR, CDR2 FQNEAQ (reference sequence). The CDR3 contains 17 residues. Trimming removed 2 bases from V and 0 bases from J; junction bases left unmatched: 6. The CDR3, as DNA: TGTGCCAGCAGCTTACCTCCGGGACAGCCGAACACCGGGGAGCTGTTTTTT. Translation gives CASSLPPGQPNTGELFF.

V is TRBV4-2 and J is TRBJ1-2; tentatively, D is TRBD1 (5 bases). Germline assignment: CDR1 LGHNA and CDR2 YNFKEQ. V was clipped by 1 base and J by 12 bases, with 15 bases between them. The CDR3 runs to 13 residues. CDR3 coding DNA: TGTGCCAGCAGCCAAGGGACACTGGGGACTAACACCTTC. Translating it yields CASSQGTLGTNTF.

The chain combines TRBV27 with TRBJ2-7; D not certain. Germline loops: CDR1 MNHEY, CDR2 SMNVEV (reference sequence). The CDR3 is 13 residues long. The ends were cut back, 5 bases at V and 6 bases at J, with 14 bases in the middle. The CDR3 DNA sequence: TGTGCCAGCAGTATAACTGAAACGGGCGAGCAGTACTTC. Translating gives CASSITETGEQYF.

The V and J genes are TRBV2 and TRBJ1-5; 7 bases match TRBD1. The CDR3 sequence is 13 residues long. The J segment lost 6 bases and the V segment lost 7 bases, leaving 6 bases of the junction unmatched. Per germline, CDR1 SNHLY and CDR2 FYNNEI. CDR3 region: CASKSGGGQPQHF. For the CDR3, the DNA is TGTGCCAGCAAATCAGGGGGAGGTCAGCCCCAGCATTTT.

The CDR3 sequence: CASSMGRATNEKLFF. The CDR3 bases are TGTGCCAGTAGTATGGGGCGCGCAACTAATGAAAAACTGTTTTTT. The V call is TRBV19, the J call TRBJ1-4; weak D call: TRBD1 (5 bases). CDR1 LNHDA and CDR2 SQIVND come from the germline V gene (reference sequence). This CDR3 spans 15 amino acids. The V end was cut by 3 bases, the J end by 0 bases, with 8 bases between.

The genes are TRBV6-6 and TRBJ1-2, with D tentatively TRBD1 (5 bases). The V and J ends lost 6 bases and 7 bases respectively, with 12 bases between them. The CDR3 loop spans 12 amino acids. Germline lookup yields CDR1 MNHNY and CDR2 SVGAGI (reference sequence). In nucleotides, the CDR3 is TGTGCCAGCAGACCTAGGGGCCTTGGCTACACCTTC. The encoded protein is CASRPRGLGYTF.

This clone was seen only once. The rearrangement uses TRBV7-3 and TRBJ2-1, with D perhaps matching TRBD2 (6 bases). V was pared by 4 bases and J by 2 bases, with 15 bases between. The germline V gene encodes CDR1 SGHTA and CDR2 FQGTGA. The CDR3 totals 16 residues. In nucleotides, the CDR3 is TGTGCCAGCAGCTCACGTGGGGGGAAAGCCTACAATGAGCAGTTCTTC. Translating gives CASSSRGGKAYNEQFF.

The chain recombines TRBV6-1 with TRBJ1-5; D is unresolved. Trimming removed 2 bases from V and 4 bases from J, with 6 bases in between. Germline loops: CDR1 MNHNS, CDR2 SASEGT. The CDR3 extends over 13 amino acids. CDR3 DNA: TGTGCCAGCAGTGAACGGGGTAATCAGCCCCAGCATTTT. Amino acids: CASSERGNQPQHF.

The chain employs TRBV28 and TRBJ2-4, with 8 bases identical to TRBD1. CDR1 is MDHEN, CDR2 SYDVKM, per germline. This CDR3 has 14 amino acids. V lost 6 bases and J lost 3; bases outside the gene matches: 4. The CDR3 DNA reads TGTGCCAGCAGCTCACAGGGGGGCAAAAACATTCAGTACTTC. Its protein is CASSSQGGKNIQYF.

The chain recombines TRBV4-1 with TRBJ2-1; no reliable D call. This CDR3 comprises 14 residues. Per germline, CDR1 MGHRA and CDR2 YSYEKL. The V and J ends lost 0 bases and 4 bases respectively, with 7 bases between them. The DNA of the CDR3 is TGCGCCAGCAGCCAAGATCACACGTACAATGAGCAGTTCTTC. It encodes CASSQDHTYNEQFF.

V is TRBV18 and J is TRBJ1-4, with 7 bases identical to TRBD1. The CDR3 has 14 residues. V was pared by 6 bases and J by 8 bases, with 9 bases of the junction left unmatched. Germline lookup yields CDR1 KGHSH and CDR2 LQKENI. Written as DNA, the CDR3 is TGTGCCAGCTCCGCCGACAGGGTAGCCGAAAAACTGTTTTTT. Protein: CASSADRVAEKLFF. The variable domain in full, with the rest retrieved from reference TRBV18 and TRBJ1-4, is NAGVMQNPRHLVRRRGQEARLRCSPMKGHSHVYWYRQLPEEGLKFMVYLQKENIIDESGMPKERFSAEFPKEGPSILRIQQVVRGDSAAYFCASSADRVAEKLFFGSGTQLSVL.

The chain recombines TRBV6-4 with TRBJ2-1; TRBD1 agrees at 12 bases. Trimming removed 5 bases from V and 9 bases from J; junction bases left unmatched: 5. In germline, CDR1 is MRHNA, CDR2 SNTAGT. This CDR3 spans 14 amino acids. The CDR3 here is CASSSGTGGFEQFF. The CDR3 nucleotides read TGTGCCAGCAGTTCCGGGACAGGGGGCTTTGAGCAGTTCTTC.

The chain combines TRBV24-1 with TRBJ2-6, with D unresolved. Germline assignment: CDR1 KGHDR and CDR2 SFDVKD. CDR3 size: 16 residues. Trimming took off 4 bases at V and 0 bases at J, with 9 bases between the two ends. The CDR3 spells CATSEKTHSGANVLTF. The CDR3, as DNA: TGTGCCACCAGTGAGAAAACACACTCTGGGGCCAACGTCCTGACTTTC.